The source of this TCR beta chain is a study of T cells after yellow fever vaccination. Findings and caveats of the study: Shared CD4/CD8 clonotypes were a small share, likely from convergent recombination. Subsequent to the booster, the majority of primary-vaccination clones reappeared (96% CD4, approximately 90% CD8).

This clonotype was observed at least ten times. The antigen is not known. The germline V gene has CDR1 MNHEY and CDR2 SMNVEV (reference sequence). This CDR3 contains 15 residues. V dropped 4 bases and J dropped 5; count of bases not matched to a gene: 3. A process of 5'RACE template switching, which added a universal primer site and UMIs, was used to make TCR cDNA. TCRdb analysed the 5' RACE reads with MiXCR anew, one entry per CDR3 protein. The table shows around 50,000 distinct CDR3 sequences, with roughly 7.3% occurring only once. Source: CD8+ T cells sorted from PBMCs, taken less than 18 days after the first yellow fever vaccination. The chain combines TRBV27 with TRBJ2-1; 12 positions agree with TRBD1. The sequence was obtained from a man younger than 35 who received the YFV17D yellow fever vaccine. The DNA of the CDR3 is TGTGCCAGCAGTTGGGACAGGGGGCTGAACAATGAGCAGTTCTTC. This translates into CASSWDRGLNNEQFF.